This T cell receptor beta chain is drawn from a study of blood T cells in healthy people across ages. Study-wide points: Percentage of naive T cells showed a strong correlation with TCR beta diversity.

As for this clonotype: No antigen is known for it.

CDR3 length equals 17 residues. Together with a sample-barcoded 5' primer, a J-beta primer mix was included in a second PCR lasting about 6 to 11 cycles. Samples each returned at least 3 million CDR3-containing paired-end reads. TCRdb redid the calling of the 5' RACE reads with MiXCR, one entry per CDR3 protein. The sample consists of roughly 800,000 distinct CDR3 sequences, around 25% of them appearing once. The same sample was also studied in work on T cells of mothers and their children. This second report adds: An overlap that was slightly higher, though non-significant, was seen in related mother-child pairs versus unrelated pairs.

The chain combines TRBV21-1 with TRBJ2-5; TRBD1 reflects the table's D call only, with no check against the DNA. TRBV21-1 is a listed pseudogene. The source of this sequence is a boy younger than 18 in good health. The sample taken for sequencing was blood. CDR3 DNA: TGTGCCAGCAGCAAAACCCCGGGGACCCCATGGGTTAAGACCCAGTACTTC. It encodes CASSKTPGTPWVKTQYF.